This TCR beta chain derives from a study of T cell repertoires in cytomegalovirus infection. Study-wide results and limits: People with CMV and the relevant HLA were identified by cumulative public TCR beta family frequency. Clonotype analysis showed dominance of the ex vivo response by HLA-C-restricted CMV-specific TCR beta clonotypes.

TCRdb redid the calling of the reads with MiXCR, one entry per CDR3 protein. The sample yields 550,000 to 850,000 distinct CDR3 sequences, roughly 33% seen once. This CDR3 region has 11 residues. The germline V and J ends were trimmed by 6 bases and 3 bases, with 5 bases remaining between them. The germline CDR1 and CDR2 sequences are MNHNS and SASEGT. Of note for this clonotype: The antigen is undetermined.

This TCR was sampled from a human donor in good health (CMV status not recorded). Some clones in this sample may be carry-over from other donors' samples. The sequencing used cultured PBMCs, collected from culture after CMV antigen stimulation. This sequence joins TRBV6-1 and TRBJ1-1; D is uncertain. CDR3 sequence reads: CASRHYTEAFF. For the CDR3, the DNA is TGTGCCAGCAGACACTACACTGAAGCTTTCTTT.